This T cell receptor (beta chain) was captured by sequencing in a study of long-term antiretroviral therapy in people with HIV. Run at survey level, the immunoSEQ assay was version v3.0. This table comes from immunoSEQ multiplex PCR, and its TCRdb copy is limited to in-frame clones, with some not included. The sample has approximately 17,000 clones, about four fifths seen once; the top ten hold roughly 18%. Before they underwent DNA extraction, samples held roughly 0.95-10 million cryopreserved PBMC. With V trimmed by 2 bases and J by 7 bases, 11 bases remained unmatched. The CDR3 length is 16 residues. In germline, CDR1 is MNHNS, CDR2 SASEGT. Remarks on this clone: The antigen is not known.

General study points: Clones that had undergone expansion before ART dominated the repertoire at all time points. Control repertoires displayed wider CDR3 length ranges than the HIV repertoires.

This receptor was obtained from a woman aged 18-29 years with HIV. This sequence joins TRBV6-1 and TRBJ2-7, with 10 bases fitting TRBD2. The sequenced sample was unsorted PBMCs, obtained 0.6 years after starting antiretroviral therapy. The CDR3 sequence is CASSERALAGVGEQYF. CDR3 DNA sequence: TGTGCCAGCAGTGAACGAGCCCTAGCGGGAGTAGGGGAGCAGTACTTC.